A single sample is the source of the 9 T cell receptor beta chains below, sequenced in a study of T cell repertoires in cytomegalovirus infection. TCRdb re-derived calls from the reads in MiXCR, one entry per CDR3 protein. The sample consists of 250,000 to 350,000 distinct CDR3 sequences, roughly 23% of them appearing once. The sample comprised PBMCs. The receptor source for this set is a human donor in good health (CMV status not recorded). Some clones in this sample may be carry-over from other donors' samples.

The J gene is TRBJ2-1, the V gene TRBV30; D gene ambiguous. Germline V gene data show CDR1 as GTSNPN and CDR2 as SVGIG (reference sequence). The CDR3 length is 12 residues. Deletions cut 3 bases from V and 5 bases from J, with 8 bases between. CDR3 DNA: TGTGCCTGGAGGGCAGTCAACAATGAGCAGTTCTTC. Protein product: CAWRAVNNEQFF.

This clonotype was recorded many times. This chain uses TRBV7-2 with TRBJ2-5; 8 bases are shared with TRBD1. This CDR3 has 15 amino acids. Germline-derived CDR1 and CDR2 are SGHTA and FQGNSA. The junction had 4 bases not matched to a gene; V was cut back by 4 bases and J by 0 bases. The CDR3: CASSYRDRYQETQYF. CDR3 sequence (DNA): TGTGCCAGCAGCTACAGGGACAGGTACCAAGAGACCCAGTACTTC.

This clonotype was recorded many times. The chain uses TRBV7-2 and TRBJ2-7; weak D call: TRBD1 (5 bases). From germline, CDR1 is SGHTA and CDR2 FQGNSA. V was cut by 3 bases and J by 2 bases, with 8 bases left in between. The CDR3 totals 13 residues. The CDR3 spells CASSLNRPYEQYF. The DNA for the CDR3 is TGTGCCAGCAGCTTGAACAGGCCCTACGAGCAGTACTTC.

The chain links TRBV6-1 to TRBJ1-5, with 11 bases that match TRBD1. This CDR3 region has 17 residues. The V gene's germline CDR1 is MNHNS and CDR2 SASEGT. V gave up 4 bases and J gave up 2 bases; unmatched junction bases: 7. The CDR3 reads CASSGWTGGRGNQPQHF. The DNA of the CDR3 is TGTGCCAGCAGTGGATGGACAGGGGGCAGGGGCAATCAGCCCCAGCATTTT.

There are a few counts of this clonotype. V usage is TRBV4-3 and J usage is TRBJ2-6, with 15 positions matching TRBD2. The CDR3 has 20 amino acids. Germline V gene lookup returns CDR1 LGHNA and CDR2 YSLEER. With 1 base clipped from V and 2 bases from J, the junction kept 6 bases outside the gene matches. The CDR3 is CASSQGPGLAGGTGANVLTF. The CDR3 bases are TGCGCCAGCAGCCAAGGGCCGGGACTAGCGGGAGGTACTGGGGCCAACGTCCTGACTTTC.

This clonotype came up a few times. The rearrangement links TRBV20-1 to TRBJ2-3, with 10 positions matching TRBD1. Trimming removed 3 bases from V and 4 bases from J; junction bases left unmatched: 10. Germline V gene sequence: CDR1 DFQATT, CDR2 SNEGSKA (reference sequence). The CDR3 extends over 16 amino acids. The CDR3 protein is CSASDTGTGVPDTQYF. The CDR3 DNA reads TGCAGTGCTAGCGATACCGGGACAGGGGTACCAGATACGCAGTATTTT.

The chain is built from TRBV5-6 and TRBJ2-4; D gene uncertain. The ends were cut back, 4 bases at V and 8 bases at J, with 16 bases in the middle. The CDR3 is made up of 14 amino acids. The germline CDR1 and CDR2 sequences are SGHDT and YYEEEE. The CDR3 DNA sequence: TGTGCCAGCAGCAAGATAGTAGGGCCGGACATTCAGTACTTC. This gives the protein CASSKIVGPDIQYF.

This clonotype was seen more than once but under ten times. The chain recombines TRBV7-2 with TRBJ2-5; D assignment may be TRBD1 or TRBD2 (6 bases each). CDR3 length: 14 amino acids. With 7 bases removed from V and 1 base from J, the gap between germline ends came to 13 bases. Germline V lookup: CDR1 SGHTA, CDR2 FQGNSA. The DNA of the CDR3 is TGTGCCAGCACCGTTGGGGGGCCCCAAGAGACCCAGTACTTC. The encoded protein is CASTVGGPQETQYF.

This clonotype was found many times. The J gene is TRBJ2-7, the V gene TRBV7-2; D is possibly TRBD1 (5 bases). The germline V gene encodes CDR1 SGHTA and CDR2 FQGNSA. Trimming cost V 0 bases and J 5 bases, with 14 bases left between them. The CDR3 has 15 amino acids. DNA for the CDR3: TGTGCCAGCAGCTTAGCGCTCAGGGTCCGGGACGAGCAGTACTTC. This translates into CASSLALRVRDEQYF.